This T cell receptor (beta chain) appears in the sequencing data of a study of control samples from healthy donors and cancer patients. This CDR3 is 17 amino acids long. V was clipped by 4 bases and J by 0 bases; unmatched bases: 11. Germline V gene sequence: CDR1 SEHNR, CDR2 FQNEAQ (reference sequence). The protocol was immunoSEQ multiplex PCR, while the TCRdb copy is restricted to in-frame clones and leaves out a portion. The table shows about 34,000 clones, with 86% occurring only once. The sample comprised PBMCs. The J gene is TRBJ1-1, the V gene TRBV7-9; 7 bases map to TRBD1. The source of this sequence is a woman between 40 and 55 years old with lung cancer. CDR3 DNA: TGTGCCAGCAGCTCGCTCCAGGGGGGCGTCCTGAACACTGAAGCTTTCTTT. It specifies CASSSLQGGVLNTEAFF.